Given below is one T cell receptor beta chain in context. Sequencing used immunoSEQ multiplex PCR; TCRdb keeps in-frame clones, though not all of them. The repertoire includes around 130,000 clones, approximately 87% of them detected once, and roughly 2.2% sits in the top ten. The data were obtained in a study of blood T cell repertoires in COVID-19. Study in general: The study drew acute and convalescent COVID-19 samples from the United States, Italy and Spain.

This CDR3 has 14 residues. Trimming cost V 5 bases and J 2 bases; bases outside gene matches: 5. Germline V gene lookup returns CDR1 MNHEY and CDR2 SVGAGI. This TCR was sampled from a man in his 70s with active COVID-19. The specimen was peripheral blood. The V call is TRBV6-5, the J call TRBJ2-7; TRBD1 agrees at 8 bases. In nucleotides, the CDR3 is TGTGCCAGCAGTCTTGGGGACAGGACCTACGAGCAGTACTTC. It yields the protein CASSLGDRTYEQYF.